What follows are 29 T cell receptor beta chains derived from one specimen sequenced in a study of T cells after posttransplantation cyclophosphamide. Repertoires were generated with immunoSEQ multiplex PCR, while TCRdb's copy carries only in-frame clones and drops some. The profile shows about 6,500 clones, 70% to 85% of them singletons. Busulfan-fludarabine conditioning, marrow transplant, and cyclophosphamide on days +3 and +4 were administered. This specimen was CD8+ T cells sorted from PBMCs, taken approximately 190 weeks after allogeneic stem cell transplant with posttransplant cyclophosphamide. All receptors come from a female patient aged 50 to 65 who received an allogeneic stem cell transplant from a related donor, was CMV-positive, and had no GVHD. Some of these T cells may belong to the graft donor.

The genes are TRBV27 and TRBJ2-6; D is perhaps TRBD2 (5 bases). The CDR3 consists of 15 residues. Between the trimmed V and J ends, which lost 2 bases and 4 bases, there was a span of 9 bases. Germline CDR1 MNHEY, CDR2 SMNVEV (reference sequence). The CDR3 region has the DNA TGTGCCAGCAGTTTACCGACGGGAGGGGCCAACGTCCTGACTTTC. Protein: CASSLPTGGANVLTF.

This chain uses TRBV7-2 with TRBJ2-7; D gene unclear. With 1 base removed from V and 5 bases from J, the gap between germline ends came to 15 bases. Germline assignment: CDR1 SGHTA and CDR2 FQGNSA. This CDR3 spans 15 amino acids. CDR3 sequence reads: CASSLGLVLPDEQYF. The CDR3 DNA reads TGTGCCAGCAGCTTAGGGCTAGTCCTTCCCGACGAGCAGTACTTC. The full variable domain, with the rest looked up from reference TRBV7-2 and TRBJ2-7, is GAGVSQSPSNKVTEKGKDVELRCDPISGHTALYWYRQSLGQGLEFLIYFQGNSAPDKSGLPSDRFSAERTGGSVSTLTIQRTQQEDSAVYLCASSLGLVLPDEQYFGPGTRLTVT.

The chain uses TRBV6-5 and TRBJ2-7; the D is unclear. The germline gives CDR1 MNHEY, CDR2 SVGAGI. The CDR3 loop spans 14 amino acids. V was clipped by 2 bases and J by 1 base, with 9 bases between them. CDR3 nucleotides: TGTGCCAGCAGTTACGGAGTTGCGTCCTACGAGCAGTACTTC. Residues: CASSYGVASYEQYF.

In its sample, this clone was seen once. The chain couples TRBV10-3 to TRBJ1-6; D gene uncertain. The germline gives CDR1 ENHRY, CDR2 SYGVKD. Between the trimmed V and J ends, which lost 7 bases and 0 bases, there was a span of 7 bases. This CDR3 has 14 amino acids. The CDR3 here is CAIKSSSYNSPLHF. The CDR3 coding sequence is TGTGCCATCAAGTCGAGCTCCTATAATTCACCCCTCCACTTT.

The chain is built from TRBV19 and TRBJ2-7; no firm D call. Germline CDR1 LNHDA, CDR2 SQIVND (reference sequence). The CDR3 is 16 amino acids. The V end was cut by 3 bases, the J end by 3 bases, with 18 bases between. CDR3 in amino acids: CASSIGLAASNYEQYF. In DNA form, the CDR3 reads TGTGCCAGTAGTATTGGCTTGGCAGCGTCCAACTACGAGCAGTACTTC. The full variable domain, in which reference TRBV19 and TRBJ2-7 provide the parts outside the CDR3, is DGGITQSPKYLFRKEGQNVTLSCEQNLNHDAMYWYRQDPGQGLRLIYYSQIVNDFQKGDIAEGYSVSREKKESFPLTVTSAQKNPTAFYLCASSIGLAASNYEQYFGPGTRLTVT.

As concerns this clone: No conserved phenylalanine or tryptophan is present at the end of the CDR3, so a read error is the likely explanation. Written as DNA, the CDR3 is TGTGCCAGCAGCTCTGTTAACTATGGCTACACCTTG. Translating gives CASSSVNYGYTL. This chain joins TRBV6-6 and TRBJ1-2; D gene ambiguous. Trimming stripped 6 bases from V and 1 base from J, with 6 bases between. The CDR3 loop spans 12 amino acids. Germline V gene data show CDR1 as MNHNY and CDR2 as SVGAGI (reference sequence).

This chain uses TRBV7-9 with TRBJ2-3, with TRBD2 as a possible D gene (5 bases). V was trimmed by 1 base and J by 0 bases, leaving 11 bases between them. The CDR3 loop spans 16 amino acids. Germline lookup yields CDR1 SEHNR and CDR2 FQNEAQ (reference sequence). CDR3 in amino acids: CASSLGSGFSTDTQYF. The CDR3 bases are TGTGCCAGCAGCTTAGGATCGGGGTTCAGCACAGATACGCAGTATTTT.

This sequence joins TRBV27 and TRBJ2-3; 11 bases map to TRBD2. Germline V gives CDR1 MNHEY, CDR2 SMNVEV (reference sequence). CDR3 size: 15 residues. The J segment lost 7 bases and the V segment lost 8 bases, leaving 11 bases of the junction unmatched. The CDR3 region is CASGLGLAASNTQYF. The CDR3 bases are TGTGCCAGCGGCCTGGGACTAGCGGCTTCTAATACGCAGTATTTT.

Notes on this clone: A junction boundary mismatches the germline segment, possibly from a read error. V gene TRBV7-8 combines with J gene TRBJ1-2; D gene ambiguous. Germline CDR1 is SGHVS and CDR2 is FQNEAQ. CDR3 length: 13 amino acids. The CDR3: CASSLVTNYGYTF. The CDR3 DNA follows: TGTGCCAGCAGTTTAGTTACTAACTATGGCTACACCTTC.

The DNA of the CDR3 is TGTGCCAGTAGTGTTGGACAGGGGGCCACGAATCAGCCCCAGCATTTT. Protein: CASSVGQGATNQPQHF. The chain has TRBV19 and TRBJ1-5, with TRBD1 matching 11 bases. CDR1 LNHDA and CDR2 SQIVND come from the germline V gene (reference sequence). V lost 5 bases and J lost 4; bases outside the gene matches: 7. This CDR3 is built from 16 residues.

This CDR3 reads CASSPRQGGNTEAFF. The DNA for the CDR3 is TGTGCCAGCAGCCCTAGACAGGGAGGGAACACTGAAGCTTTCTTT. The chain joins TRBV9 to TRBJ1-1; 7 nucleotides line up with TRBD1. Germline V gives CDR1 SGDLS, CDR2 YYNGEE. Unmatched junction bases numbered 7, after V lost 4 bases and J lost 1 base. The CDR3 spans 15 residues.

This chain connects TRBV4-2 to TRBJ1-5, with D tentatively TRBD1 (5 bases). Germline assignment: CDR1 LGHNA and CDR2 YNFKEQ. This CDR3 has 15 amino acids. With 4 bases removed from V and 4 bases from J, the gap between germline ends came to 14 bases. The CDR3 DNA sequence: TGTGCCAGCAGCCCAGGGTTGGAGGGAAATCAGCCCCAGCATTTT. It is translated as CASSPGLEGNQPQHF.

In its sample, this clone was seen a few times. The genes are TRBV6-6 and TRBJ2-7; 8 nucleotides agree with TRBD1. The V and J ends lost 2 bases and 3 bases, in that order; junction bases with no gene match: 6. Per the germline V gene, CDR1 is MNHNY and CDR2 is SVGAGI (reference sequence). The CDR3 contains 15 residues. CDR3 nucleotides: TGTGCCAGCAGTTACGGACAGGGCTTGTTCTACGAGCAGTACTTC. It is translated as CASSYGQGLFYEQYF.

This clone was seen a single time. The chain is built from TRBV4-1 and TRBJ2-7; 8 bases are shared with TRBD2. Germline loops: CDR1 MGHRA, CDR2 YSYEKL. CDR3 size: 15 residues. V lost 0 bases to trimming and J lost 5 bases; unmatched junction nucleotides: 6. The CDR3 coding sequence is TGCGCCAGCAGCCAAGACGAGGCGGGAGGTAACGAGCAGTACTTC. Translating it yields CASSQDEAGGNEQYF.

The V and J genes are TRBV11-2 and TRBJ2-7; TRBD2 might be the D (5 bases). There are 13 residues in the CDR3. Germline lookup yields CDR1 SGHAT and CDR2 FQNNGV. V was clipped by 3 bases and J by 2 bases, with 8 bases between them. Written as DNA, the CDR3 is TGTGCCAGCAGCTTGGTCGGGACCTACGAGCAGTACTTC. It yields the protein CASSLVGTYEQYF.

The chain joins TRBV7-3 to TRBJ2-3; possible D gene TRBD2, 5 bases. Trimming stripped 4 bases from V and 4 bases from J, with 12 bases between. The CDR3 is 14 amino acids. Germline loops: CDR1 SGHTA, CDR2 FQGTGA. The CDR3 is CASSSYGLPDTQYF. CDR3 nucleotide sequence: TGTGCCAGCAGCTCCTACGGACTTCCAGATACGCAGTATTTT. Filled out from reference TRBV7-3 and TRBJ2-3, the complete variable domain reads GAGVSQTPSNKVTEKGKYVELRCDPISGHTALYWYRQSLGQGPEFLIYFQGTGAADDSGLPNDRFFAVRPEGSVSTLKIQRTERGDSAVYLCASSSYGLPDTQYFGPGTRLTVL.

The table lists this clone with a count of one. The chain combines TRBV13 with TRBJ2-2; a weak D match, TRBD1 (6 bases). Germline CDR1 reads PRHDT; CDR2 reads FYEKMQ (reference sequence). The V end lost 3 bases, the J end lost 5 bases, and 13 bases lay between the germline ends. This CDR3 comprises 15 residues. This chain's CDR3 is CASSFQGPGTGELFF. CDR3 bases: TGTGCCAGCAGCTTCCAGGGGCCGGGGACCGGGGAGCTGTTTTTT.

The V gene is TRBV5-6, the J gene TRBJ1-1; TRBD1 matches 7 bases. V shed 4 bases and J 0 bases; nucleotides not matched to a gene: 3. The CDR3 extends over 14 amino acids. The germline V gene has CDR1 SGHDT and CDR2 YYEEEE. CDR3 protein: CASSPDRVNTEAFF. DNA of the CDR3: TGTGCCAGCAGCCCTGACAGGGTGAACACTGAAGCTTTCTTT.

The chain recombines TRBV5-4 with TRBJ2-7; 13 bases are a match to TRBD2. This CDR3 is built from 15 residues. Germline CDR1 is SGHNT and CDR2 is YYREEE (reference sequence). After removal of 3 bases from V and 4 bases from J, the junction contained 4 bases not matched to a gene. CDR3 region: CASSWTSGSRYEQYF. As DNA, the CDR3 is TGTGCCAGCAGCTGGACTAGCGGGAGTAGGTACGAGCAGTACTTC.

In DNA form, the CDR3 reads TGTGCCAGCAGCTCCTTAGCGGGAGAGAACTACGAGCAGTACTTC. Translation gives CASSSLAGENYEQYF. The genes are TRBV7-6 and TRBJ2-7; 9 positions match TRBD2. V dropped 4 bases and J dropped 3; count of bases not matched to a gene: 7. The CDR3 is 15 residues long. The germline V gene encodes CDR1 SGHVS and CDR2 FNYEAQ.

The genes are TRBV6-5 and TRBJ1-4; D remains ambiguous. V was pared by 2 bases and J by 8 bases, with 15 bases between. Per germline, CDR1 MNHEY and CDR2 SVGAGI. The CDR3 contains 15 residues. CDR3 in DNA: TGTGCCAGCAGTTACACGTCTTTCCTGAGGGAAAAACTGTTTTTT. Its protein product is CASSYTSFLREKLFF.

The V call is TRBV25-1, the J call TRBJ2-7; 9 positions agree with TRBD1. J gave up 2 bases and V 7 bases, and 3 bases lay outside the gene matches. Germline assignment: CDR1 MGHDK and CDR2 SYGVNS. This CDR3 is built from 13 residues. This chain's CDR3 is CASTGTGPYEQYF. The CDR3 DNA reads as TGTGCCAGCACCGGGACAGGGCCCTACGAGCAGTACTTC.

The chain is built from TRBV7-6 and TRBJ1-1; TRBD1 might be the D (6 bases). Trimming removed 7 bases at V and 1 base at J, with 22 bases between. Germline values: CDR1 SGHVS, CDR2 FNYEAQ. This CDR3 is built from 17 residues. The CDR3 sequence: CASTQGAGAFGNTEAFF. The CDR3 nucleotides are TGTGCCAGCACCCAGGGTGCGGGGGCCTTCGGGAACACTGAAGCTTTCTTT.

The V and J genes are TRBV19 and TRBJ1-1, with a tentative D call TRBD1 (5 bases). The germline gives CDR1 LNHDA, CDR2 SQIVND (reference sequence). The CDR3 is 13 amino acids. V lost 7 bases, J lost 4 bases, and 13 bases lay in between. CDR3 region: CASKFGGLTEAFF. The CDR3 nucleotides read TGTGCCAGTAAATTCGGGGGACTCACTGAAGCTTTCTTT.

This clone has only a few counts. The CDR3 region has the DNA TGTGCCAGCAGTATCGTGAACACCGGGGAGCTGTTTTTT. It is translated as CASSIVNTGELFF. This chain uses TRBV6-1 with TRBJ2-2; no clear D. V was clipped by 5 bases and J by 1 base, with 5 bases between them. Germline V gene lookup returns CDR1 MNHNS and CDR2 SASEGT. The CDR3 runs 13 residues.

The chain couples TRBV2 to TRBJ2-1, with D possibly being TRBD1 (5 bases). This CDR3 has 14 residues. Deletions cut 3 bases from V and 8 bases from J, with 14 bases between. Germline assignment: CDR1 SNHLY and CDR2 FYNNEI. The CDR3, as DNA: TGTGCCAGCAGTGACAGGGTTATGCAGTATGAGCAGTTCTTC. Encoded protein: CASSDRVMQYEQFF. Complete variable domain (other parts from reference TRBV2 and TRBJ2-1): EPEVTQTPSHQVTQMGQEVILRCVPISNHLYFYWYRQILGQKVEFLVSFYNNEISEKSEIFDDQFSVERPDGSNFTLKIRSTKLEDSAMYFCASSDRVMQYEQFFGPGTRLTVL.

The chain combines TRBV7-9 with TRBJ2-5, with 7 bases matching TRBD2. Germline CDR1 and CDR2: SEHNR and FQNEAQ (reference sequence). The length of the CDR3 is 16 residues. The J segment lost 0 bases and the V segment lost 3 bases, leaving 7 bases of the junction unmatched. CDR3 region: CASSFEPAGDQETQYF. The CDR3, as DNA: TGTGCCAGCAGCTTTGAGCCGGCGGGAGACCAAGAGACCCAGTACTTC.

In this sample, this clone turned up a few times. The chain couples TRBV9 to TRBJ1-2; tentatively, D is TRBD1 (5 bases). Per the germline V gene, CDR1 is SGDLS and CDR2 is YYNGEE. The CDR3 consists of 12 residues. V dropped 3 bases and J dropped 8 bases, with 11 bases sitting between them. The CDR3 bases are TGTGCCAGCAGCGCAGGGTCACACGGCTACACCTTC. Translating it yields CASSAGSHGYTF.

This clone has a single count. This rearrangement joins TRBV27 to TRBJ2-1; TRBD2 might be the D (6 bases). The CDR3 runs 14 residues. CDR1 and CDR2 from the germline V gene are MNHEY and SMNVEV (reference sequence). The V and J ends lost 3 bases and 8 bases respectively, with 14 bases between them. The CDR3, as DNA: TGTGCCAGCAGTTTTTCGGGCGGGACCGATGAGCAGTTCTTC. Its translation: CASSFSGGTDEQFF.